Listed below are T cell receptor beta chains from one sample, sequenced in a study of T cells in Graves' hyperthyroidism and ophthalmopathy. A single record per CDR3 protein comes from TCRdb applying MiXCR to the multiplex PCR reads. Here the sample spans about 590,000 distinct CDR3 sequences, less than 20% being singletons. Sample: blood. Receptors were obtained from a woman aged 25 to 39 with Graves' hyperthyroidism. Both conserved end residues are trimmed from each CDR3.

V: TRBV7-7
J: TRBJ2-1
CDR3: ASSRTSGEYNEQF

V: TRBV10-3
J: TRBJ2-5
CDR3: AISDPNRETQY

V: TRBV15
J: TRBJ1-6
CDR3: ATSREITAGRNNSPLH

V: TRBV5-1
J: TRBJ2-1
CDR3: ASSLGLAGGRSYNEQF

V: TRBV11-2
J: TRBJ2-1
CDR3: ASSFPAMSVAGYNEQF

V: TRBV20-1
J: TRBJ2-1
CDR3: SARDTSGRWYNEQF

V: TRBV27
J: TRBJ2-1
CDR3: ASTRGLAGYNEQF

V: TRBV11-1
J: TRBJ2-7
CDR3: ASSGAGTNLHEQY

V: TRBV2
J: TRBJ1-5
CDR3: ASSVLQLLAGNQPQH

V: TRBV5-1
J: TRBJ2-1
CDR3: ASSLMSGRVTEQF

V: TRBV7-9
J: TRBJ2-7
CDR3: ASSLETSGRYEQY

V: TRBV24-1
J: TRBJ2-4
CDR3: ATSDPRTSGRSKNIQY

V: TRBV5-5
J: TRBJ1-1
CDR3: ASSLGISSEAF

V: TRBV28
J: TRBJ2-1
CDR3: ASRVGEGFREQF

V: TRBV6-1
J: TRBJ2-7
CDR3: ASTFGTSGQGGREQY

V: TRBV5-8
J: TRBJ1-1
CDR3: ASSSGTAVTEAF

V: TRBV6-1
J: TRBJ2-7
CDR3: ASRTGLAVSYEQY

V: TRBV5-6
J: TRBJ2-1
CDR3: ASSLDRGGGNEQF

V: TRBV30
J: TRBJ2-7
CDR3: ASYSGSPYEQY

V: TRBV6-4
J: TRBJ2-1
CDR3: ASSEGTSGHNEQF

V: TRBV7-3
J: TRBJ2-1
CDR3: ASSLRQGSGQF

V: TRBV19
J: TRBJ2-1
CDR3: ASRGKNNEQF

V: TRBV11-2
J: TRBJ2-2
CDR3: ASSFLPGDESLREGTGELF

V: TRBV12-3/TRBV12-4
J: TRBJ1-2
CDR3: ASSLESPGPLSYGYT

V: TRBV6-1
J: TRBJ1-1
CDR3: ASNPGQGGSEAF

V: TRBV12-3/TRBV12-4
J: TRBJ2-2
CDR3: ASSLISSTINTGELL

V: TRBV12-3/TRBV12-4
J: TRBJ1-1
CDR3: ASITRQGDTEAF

V: TRBV7-2
J: TRBJ2-7
CDR3: ASSLGGPGEQY

V: TRBV13
J: TRBJ2-3
CDR3: ASSLTAAGGFGDTQY

V: TRBV7-2
J: TRBJ1-2
CDR3: ASSLAGVGYT

V: TRBV20-1
J: TRBJ2-7
CDR3: SAISSTSGRSYEQY

V: TRBV11-2
J: TRBJ2-1
CDR3: ASSLALAEQF

V: TRBV7-9
J: TRBJ2-5
CDR3: ASSSGTGDWYQETQY

V: TRBV25-1
J: TRBJ1-2
CDR3: ASSESGLNYGYT

V: TRBV9
J: TRBJ2-1
CDR3: ASSFDTVEQF

V: TRBV30
J: TRBJ1-4
CDR3: AWGGRRDKLF

V: TRBV28
J: TRBJ1-3
CDR3: ASSTPDRTSGNTIY

V: TRBV5-5
J: TRBJ2-3
CDR3: ASSSYGRGDTQY

V: TRBV19
J: TRBJ2-3
CDR3: ASSIAAGSTDTQY

V: TRBV18
J: TRBJ2-1
CDR3: ASSPLSTQQQF

V: TRBV12-3/TRBV12-4
J: TRBJ1-1
CDR3: ASSFYRGEAF

V: TRBV19
J: TRBJ1-1
CDR3: ASSSSRGTGAEAF